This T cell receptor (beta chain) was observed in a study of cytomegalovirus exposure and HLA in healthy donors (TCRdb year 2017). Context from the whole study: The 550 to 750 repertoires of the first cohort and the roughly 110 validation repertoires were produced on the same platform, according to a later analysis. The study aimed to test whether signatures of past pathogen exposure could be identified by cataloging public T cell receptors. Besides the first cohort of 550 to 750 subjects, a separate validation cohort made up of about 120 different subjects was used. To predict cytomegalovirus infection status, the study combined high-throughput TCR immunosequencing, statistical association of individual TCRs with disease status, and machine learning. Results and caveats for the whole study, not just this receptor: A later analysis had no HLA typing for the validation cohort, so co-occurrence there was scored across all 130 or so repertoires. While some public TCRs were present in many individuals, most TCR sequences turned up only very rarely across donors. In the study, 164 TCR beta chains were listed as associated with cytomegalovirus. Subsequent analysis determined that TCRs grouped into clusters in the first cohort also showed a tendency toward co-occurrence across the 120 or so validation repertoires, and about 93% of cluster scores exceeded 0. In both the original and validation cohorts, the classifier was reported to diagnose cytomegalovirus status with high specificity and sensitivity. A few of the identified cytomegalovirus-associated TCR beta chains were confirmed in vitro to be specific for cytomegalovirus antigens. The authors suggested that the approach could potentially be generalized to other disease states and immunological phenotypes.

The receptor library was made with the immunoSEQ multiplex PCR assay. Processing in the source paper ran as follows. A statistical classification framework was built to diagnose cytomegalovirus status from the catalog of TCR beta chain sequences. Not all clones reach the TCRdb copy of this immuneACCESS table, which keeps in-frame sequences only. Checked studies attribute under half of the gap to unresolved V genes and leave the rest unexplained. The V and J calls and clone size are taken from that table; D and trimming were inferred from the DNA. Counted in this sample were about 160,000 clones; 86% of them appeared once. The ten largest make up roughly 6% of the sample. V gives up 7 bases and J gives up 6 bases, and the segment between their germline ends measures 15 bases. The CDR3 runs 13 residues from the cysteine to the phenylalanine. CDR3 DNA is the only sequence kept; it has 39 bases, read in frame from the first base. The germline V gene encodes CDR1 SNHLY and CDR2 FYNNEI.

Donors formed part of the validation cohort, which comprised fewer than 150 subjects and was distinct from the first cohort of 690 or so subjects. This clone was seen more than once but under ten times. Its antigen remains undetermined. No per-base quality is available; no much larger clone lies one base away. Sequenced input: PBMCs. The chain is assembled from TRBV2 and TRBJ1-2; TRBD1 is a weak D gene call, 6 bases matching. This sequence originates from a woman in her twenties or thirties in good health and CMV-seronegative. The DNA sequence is TGTGCCAGCAAGGGGGGCGTGTCGGATGGCTACACCTTC. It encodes CASKGGVSDGYTF.